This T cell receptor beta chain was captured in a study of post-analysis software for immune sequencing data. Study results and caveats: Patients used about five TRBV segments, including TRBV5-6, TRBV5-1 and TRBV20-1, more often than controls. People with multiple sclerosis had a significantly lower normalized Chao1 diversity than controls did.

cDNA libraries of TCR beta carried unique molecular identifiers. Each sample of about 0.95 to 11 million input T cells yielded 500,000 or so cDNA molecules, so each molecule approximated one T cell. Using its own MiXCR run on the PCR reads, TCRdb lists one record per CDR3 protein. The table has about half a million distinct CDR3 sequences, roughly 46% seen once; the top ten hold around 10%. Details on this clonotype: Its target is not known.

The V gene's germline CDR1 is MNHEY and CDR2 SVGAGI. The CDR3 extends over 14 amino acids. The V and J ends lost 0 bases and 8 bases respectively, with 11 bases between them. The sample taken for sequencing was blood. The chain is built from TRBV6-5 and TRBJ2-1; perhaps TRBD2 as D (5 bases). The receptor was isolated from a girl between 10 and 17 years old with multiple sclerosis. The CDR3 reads CASSYSRTHHEQFF. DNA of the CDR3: TGTGCCAGCAGTTACTCCAGGACTCACCATGAGCAGTTCTTC.